These 22 T cell receptor beta chains were sequenced from one sample in a study of blood T cell repertoires in COVID-19. TCRdb keeps only in-frame clones here, not all; method: immunoSEQ multiplex PCR. The table has 140,000 to 150,000 clones, roughly 90% seen once. The sequencing input was peripheral blood. Receptor source: a human donor in a cohort sampled during active COVID-19.

V gene TRBV4-3 combines with J gene TRBJ2-3; D unresolved. The germline V gene has CDR1 LGHNA and CDR2 YSLEER. The ends were cut back, 0 bases at V and 0 bases at J, with 13 bases in the middle. The CDR3 has 17 residues. Here the CDR3 DNA reads TGCGCCAGCAGCCAAGATGAGCCGGGTAGGAGCACAGATACGCAGTATTTT. Translation: CASSQDEPGRSTDTQYF.

The V call is TRBV4-1, the J call TRBJ1-5; 8 bases line up with TRBD1. The CDR3 extends over 16 amino acids. The ends lost 2 bases at V and 5 bases at J; junction bases unmatched: 8. From germline, CDR1 is MGHRA and CDR2 YSYEKL. CDR3 loop: CASSQRGAGGDQPQHF. CDR3 nucleotide sequence: TGCGCCAGCAGCCAAAGGGGCGCAGGGGGCGATCAGCCCCAGCATTTT.

The chain links TRBV27 to TRBJ1-1; D gene unclear. The germline V and J ends were trimmed by 3 bases and 1 base, with 12 bases remaining between them. This CDR3 has 15 residues. The germline CDR1 and CDR2 sequences are MNHEY and SMNVEV (reference sequence). The DNA for the CDR3 is TGTGCCAGCAGTTTCACGGGTCCTTGGAACACTGAAGCTTTCTTT. This sequence encodes CASSFTGPWNTEAFF.

This rearrangement joins TRBV29-1 to TRBJ2-1; the match to TRBD2 covers 14 bases. V trimming: 3 bases; J trimming: 1 base; junction bases outside the gene matches: 5. The CDR3 covers 17 residues. The V gene's germline CDR1 is SQVTM and CDR2 ANQGSEA. The chain's CDR3 is CSVEGTSGRPSYNEQFF. The DNA of the CDR3 is TGCAGCGTTGAGGGGACTAGCGGGAGACCATCCTACAATGAGCAGTTCTTC.

J is TRBJ1-5 and V is TRBV6-2 or TRBV6-3, with 7 nucleotides matching TRBD1. The V gene end was trimmed by 5 bases and the J gene end by 7 bases; junction bases not matched to a gene: 5. CDR1 and CDR2 (germline): MNHEY, SVGEGT. The CDR3 has 13 residues. In nucleotides, the CDR3 is TGTGCCAGCAGTAGACAGGGCCGACAGCCCCAGCATTTT. It translates to CASSRQGRQPQHF.

The rearrangement joins TRBV7-8 to TRBJ1-5; 7 bases align to TRBD1. The CDR3 runs to 15 residues. Germline CDR1 reads SGHVS; CDR2 reads FQNEAQ. Losses at the gene ends were 4 bases for V and 4 bases for J; bases not matched to a gene: 7. The CDR3, as DNA: TGTGCCAGCAGCTGGGACAGAGGAAAAAATCAGCCCCAGCATTTT. Its translation: CASSWDRGKNQPQHF.

The chain has TRBV5-4 and TRBJ2-6, with D possibly being TRBD2 (7 bases). Trimming cost V 0 bases and J 2 bases, with 18 bases left between them. The CDR3 has 19 residues. Germline CDR1 reads SGHNT; CDR2 reads YYREEE (reference sequence). This chain's CDR3 is CASSLGSTVGGPGANVLTF. DNA of the CDR3: TGTGCCAGCAGCTTGGGGTCTACGGTCGGGGGGCCTGGGGCCAACGTCCTGACTTTC.

The rearrangement joins TRBV24-1 to TRBJ1-2; D is ambiguous. V was pared by 4 bases and J by 5 bases, with 7 bases between. Germline loops: CDR1 KGHDR, CDR2 SFDVKD. This CDR3 region has 12 residues. The CDR3 here is CATSDSYYGYTF. The DNA of the CDR3 is TGTGCCACCAGTGACAGTTATTATGGCTACACCTTC.

This clone was seen a single time. CDR3 protein: CASSENPGGYTF. DNA for the CDR3: TGTGCCAGCAGTGAAAACCCCGGTGGCTACACCTTC. The V gene is TRBV25-1, the J gene TRBJ1-2; D call uncertain. Germline CDR1 MGHDK, CDR2 SYGVNS. There are 12 residues in the CDR3. With 2 bases removed from V and 7 bases from J, the gap between germline ends came to 8 bases.

The CDR3, as DNA: TGCGCCAGCAGCTCCTCTTCGGCAGGGGGAGTAGAGACCCAGTACTTC. Protein: CASSSSSAGGVETQYF. V is TRBV5-1 and J is TRBJ2-5; 7 bases are shared with TRBD1. V lost 3 bases to trimming and J lost 4 bases; unmatched junction nucleotides: 12. In germline, CDR1 is SGHRS, CDR2 YFSETQ. This CDR3 comprises 16 residues.

The table lists this clone with a few counts. The V call is TRBV12-2, the J call TRBJ2-1; TRBD2 reflects the table's D call only, with no check against the DNA. TRBV12-2 is tagged as a pseudogene. The CDR3 spans 16 residues. The CDR3 spells CASRLAVCGRRDEQFF. The CDR3 nucleotides are TGTGCAAGTCGCTTAGCTGTTTGCGGCCGGCGGGATGAGCAGTTCTTC.

The chain carries TRBV29-1 and TRBJ2-3; TRBD2 matches 14 bases. With 4 bases clipped from V and 10 bases from J, the junction kept 7 bases outside the gene matches. This CDR3 has 14 residues. Germline CDR1 SQVTM, CDR2 ANQGSEA. The CDR3 loop reads CSVGSRLAGGPQYF. The CDR3, as DNA: TGCAGCGTTGGGTCGAGACTAGCGGGAGGGCCGCAGTATTTT.

This clone was picked up one time. The chain couples TRBV7-3 to TRBJ2-3, with D unclear. V was trimmed by 1 base and J by 4 bases, leaving 9 bases between them. From germline, CDR1 is SGHTA and CDR2 FQGTGA. CDR3 length equals 14 residues. This CDR3 is CASSLNPRSDTQYF. The CDR3 DNA reads as TGTGCCAGCAGCTTAAATCCGCGTTCAGATACGCAGTATTTT.

This CDR3 is CASSLGRIAGVITDTQYF. In nucleotides, the CDR3 is TGTGCCAGCAGCTTAGGGCGTATAGCGGGAGTCATCACAGATACGCAGTATTTT. This chain joins TRBV11-2 and TRBJ2-3; TRBD2 matches at 9 bases. Germline CDR1 reads SGHAT; CDR2 reads FQNNGV. There are 18 residues in the CDR3. J was trimmed by 2 bases and V by 1 base; bases with no gene match: 10. The whole variable domain, remainder taken from reference TRBV11-2 and TRBJ2-3, is EAGVAQSPRYKIIEKRQSVAFWCNPISGHATLYWYQQILGQGPKLLIQFQNNGVVDDSQLPKDRFSAERLKGVDSTLKIQPAKLEDSAVYLCASSLGRIAGVITDTQYFGPGTRLTVL.

The V gene is TRBV14, the J gene TRBJ1-1, with D unresolved. V lost 5 bases and J lost 0, with 7 bases in between. Germline values: CDR1 SGHDN, CDR2 FVKESK. The CDR3 has 13 residues. The CDR3 loop is CASSVTLNTEAFF. For the CDR3, the DNA is TGTGCCAGCAGCGTAACACTGAACACTGAAGCTTTCTTT.

This chain connects TRBV7-9 to TRBJ2-7, with 10 positions matching TRBD1. In germline, CDR1 is SEHNR, CDR2 FQNEAQ (reference sequence). The CDR3 is 15 amino acids. J was trimmed by 4 bases and V by 3 bases; bases with no gene match: 6. In nucleotides, the CDR3 is TGTGCCAGCAGCTTCACGGACAGGGGGATATACGAGCAGTACTTC. It codes for CASSFTDRGIYEQYF.

This chain joins TRBV5-5 and TRBJ2-7, with TRBD1 matching 12 bases. CDR1 is SGHKS, CDR2 YYEKEE, per germline (reference sequence). There are 15 residues in the CDR3. V shed 4 bases and J 7 bases; nucleotides not matched to a gene: 9. The CDR3 loop reads CASSRPGQGAREQYF. The DNA for the CDR3 is TGTGCCAGCAGCAGGCCGGGACAGGGGGCGCGGGAGCAGTACTTC.

This clone was seen only once. V is TRBV11-2 and J is TRBJ2-7, with D uncertain. Trimming cost V 5 bases and J 3 bases, with 8 bases left between them. This CDR3 has 12 amino acids. The germline CDR1 and CDR2 sequences are SGHAT and FQNNGV. Here the CDR3 reads CASSKERYEQYF. CDR3 bases: TGTGCCAGCAGCAAGGAGCGCTACGAGCAGTACTTC. Together with reference TRBV11-2 and TRBJ2-7, the CDR3 gives the full variable domain: EAGVAQSPRYKIIEKRQSVAFWCNPISGHATLYWYQQILGQGPKLLIQFQNNGVVDDSQLPKDRFSAERLKGVDSTLKIQPAKLEDSAVYLCASSKERYEQYFGPGTRLTVT.

The chain uses TRBV4-3 and TRBJ1-3; 9 bases align to TRBD1. J lost 3 bases, V lost 4 bases, and 13 bases had no gene match. CDR1 and CDR2 from the germline V gene are LGHNA and YSLEER. There are 18 residues in the CDR3. The CDR3 protein is CASSLGSGTGIVGNTIYF. CDR3 nucleotides: TGCGCCAGCAGCCTAGGATCCGGGACAGGGATCGTTGGAAACACCATATATTTT.

The rearrangement uses TRBV19 and TRBJ2-3; no definite D call. CDR3 length: 13 residues. CDR1 and CDR2 (germline): LNHDA, SQIVND (reference sequence). V was shortened by 0 bases and J by 6 bases, with 7 bases between the two germline ends. The CDR3 coding sequence is TGTGCCAGTAGTATAGAGAGGCGGGATACGCAGTATTTT. Its protein product is CASSIERRDTQYF. Filled out from reference TRBV19 and TRBJ2-3, the complete variable domain reads DGGITQSPKYLFRKEGQNVTLSCEQNLNHDAMYWYRQDPGQGLRLIYYSQIVNDFQKGDIAEGYSVSREKKESFPLTVTSAQKNPTAFYLCASSIERRDTQYFGPGTRLTVL.

This clone has just a few counts. The chain carries TRBV5-6 and TRBJ1-5; the D is unclear. CDR1 is SGHDT and CDR2 is YYEEEE in the germline V gene. V lost 0 bases to trimming and J lost 7 bases, with 8 bases between them. The CDR3 is made up of 13 amino acids. The CDR3 sequence: CASSLDRGQPQHF. The CDR3 DNA sequence: TGTGCCAGCAGCTTGGACCGGGGACAGCCCCAGCATTTT.

V gene TRBV7-9 combines with J gene TRBJ1-3; TRBD1 agrees at 7 bases. CDR1 SEHNR and CDR2 FQNEAQ come from the germline V gene (reference sequence). V was pared by 5 bases and J by 4 bases, with 5 bases of the junction left unmatched. The CDR3 spans 14 residues. The CDR3 DNA is TGTGCCAGCAGCATGACAGGGTCCGGAAACACCATATATTTT. Amino acids: CASSMTGSGNTIYF.